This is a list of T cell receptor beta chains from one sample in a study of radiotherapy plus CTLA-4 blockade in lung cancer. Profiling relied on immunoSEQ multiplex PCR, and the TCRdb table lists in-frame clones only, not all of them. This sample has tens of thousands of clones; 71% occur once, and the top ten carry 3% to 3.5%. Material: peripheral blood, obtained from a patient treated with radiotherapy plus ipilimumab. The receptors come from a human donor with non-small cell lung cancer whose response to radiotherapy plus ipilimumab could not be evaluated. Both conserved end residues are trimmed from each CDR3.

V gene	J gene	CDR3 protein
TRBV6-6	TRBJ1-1	ASSYSTGSAEAF
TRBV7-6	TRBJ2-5	ASSPRGLGLQETQY
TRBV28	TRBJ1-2	ASGRGYGYT
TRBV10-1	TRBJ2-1	ASSAGGNDEQF
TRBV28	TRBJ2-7	ASSPQYYEQY
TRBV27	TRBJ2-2	ASSTVPVSGELF
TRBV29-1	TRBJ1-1	SAGQVNTEAF
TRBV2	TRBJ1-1	ASTQNTEAF
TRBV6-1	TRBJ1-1	ASSASQATEAF
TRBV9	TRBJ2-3	ASSDLLAGTDTQY
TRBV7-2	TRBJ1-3	ASSLGLSGGANTIY
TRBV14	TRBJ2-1	ASSQDRLAGGDEQF
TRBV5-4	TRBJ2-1	ASSLGPSGIYNEQF
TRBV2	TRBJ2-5	ASSEHRGRETQY
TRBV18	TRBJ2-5	ASSLSTGGWETQY
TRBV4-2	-	ASSQVARGLREQY
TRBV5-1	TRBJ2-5	ASSPEGWQETQY
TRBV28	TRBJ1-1	ASSPPFPVAGRKGTEAF
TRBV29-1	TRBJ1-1	SVDRNTEAF
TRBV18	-	ASSPRTGKYEQY
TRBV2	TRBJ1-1	ASSPGLEAF
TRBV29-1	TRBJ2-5	SATGQGAWETQY
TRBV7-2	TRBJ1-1	ASSFRLTGVTEAF
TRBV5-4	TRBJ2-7	ASSLDRAYEQY
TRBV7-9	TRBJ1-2	ASSTTAGHHYGYT
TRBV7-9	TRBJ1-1	ASSRGRTNTEAF
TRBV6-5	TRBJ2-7	ASSRVGLADYEQY
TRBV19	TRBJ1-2	ASYTGAALGGYGYT
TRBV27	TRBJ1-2	ASRGSGQYGYT
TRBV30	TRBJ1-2	AWMPQGQGRTNYGYT
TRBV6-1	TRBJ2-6	ASSEATLSSGANVLT
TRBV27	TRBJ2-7	ASWGIRGNNEQY
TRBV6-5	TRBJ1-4	ASSLRATNEKLF
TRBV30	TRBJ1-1	AGGGGFMNTEAF
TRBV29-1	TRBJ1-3	SVVGQATGNTIY
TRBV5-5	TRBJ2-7	ASSLATGDPYEQY
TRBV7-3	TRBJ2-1	ASSLNYVAGGNEQF
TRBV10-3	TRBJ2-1	ATSTSGSKNEQF
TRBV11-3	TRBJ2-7	ASSLVWASSGNLSYEQY
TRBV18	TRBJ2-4	ASSPATSGSSKNIQY
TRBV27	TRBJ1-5	ASSLSRSNQPQH
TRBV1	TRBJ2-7	TSTIAGGPNERY
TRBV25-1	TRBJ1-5	ASSSPGVSQPQH
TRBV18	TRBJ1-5	ASSPYRDDNQPQH
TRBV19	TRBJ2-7	ASSISIIAIRGSYEQY